The rows below give T cell receptor beta chains drawn from one sample of a study of breast tumors, draining lymph nodes, adjacent tissues. TCRdb processed the multiplex PCR reads anew with MiXCR; each CDR3 protein has one entry. The sample consists of over 20,000 distinct CDR3 sequences, about 24% of them appearing once. Sequencing used breast tumor tissue. Receptor source: a female donor with breast cancer. Some clones in this sample may be carry-over from other donors' samples. Each CDR3 is given with its conserved first and last residue. D genes are given only for firm matches. The size entry is marked missing in some rows and otherwise reads once, few, many or a size class.

DNA: TGTGCCAGCTCAAAACAGGGGGCAACAACAGATACGCAGTATTTT; CDR3: CASSKQGATTDTQYF; V: TRBV18; J: TRBJ2-3; D: TRBD1; size: many
DNA: TGTGCCACCAGCAGAGATCGGACCGCAACTCTTGAAGCTTTCTTT; CDR3: CATSRDRTATLEAFF; V: TRBV15; J: TRBJ1-1; D: NA; size: NA
DNA: TGTGCCAGCAGCGGGACAGGGGGCGATGGCTACACCTTC; CDR3: CASSGTGGDGYTF; V: TRBV2; J: TRBJ1-2; D: TRBD1; size: many
DNA: TGTGCCAGCAGTTTTTATCGCGACTTTCTAGCGGGAGAGTGGGACCCCCAAGAGACCCAGTACTTC; CDR3: CASSFYRDFLAGEWDPQETQYF; V: TRBV27; J: TRBJ2-5; D: TRBD2; size: NA
DNA: TGTGCCAGCTCCCATCCCTCAAAGCCCTACGAGCAGTACTTC; CDR3: CASSHPSKPYEQYF; V: TRBV6-1; J: TRBJ2-7; D: NA; size: many
DNA: TGTGCCAGCAGCAAAAGGACAGGGATTAATGAAGAACTGTTTTTT; CDR3: CASSKRTGINEELFF; V: TRBV3-1; J: TRBJ1-4; D: TRBD1; size: NA
DNA: TGCGCCAGCAGCTTGTTCACGGGACAAAGCTACAATGAGCAGTTCTTC; CDR3: CASSLFTGQSYNEQFF; V: TRBV5-1; J: TRBJ2-1; D: NA; size: NA
DNA: TGTGCCAGCAGCTCGGCAGGGCGCGCCGACGAGCAGTACTTC; CDR3: CASSSAGRADEQYF; V: TRBV6-5; J: TRBJ2-7; D: NA; size: many
DNA: TGTGCCAGCAGCAAACGGGACACCTTCTCCACAGATACGCAGTATTTT; CDR3: CASSKRDTFSTDTQYF; V: TRBV9; J: TRBJ2-3; D: NA; size: many
DNA: TGCAGTGCTAGAGATTCCGAGACCCAGTACTTC; CDR3: CSARDSETQYF; V: TRBV20-1; J: TRBJ2-5; D: NA; size: many
DNA: TGCAGTGCTAGAGATCTTGGAACCAAGGGCTACACCTTC; CDR3: CSARDLGTKGYTF; V: TRBV20-1; J: TRBJ1-2; D: NA; size: many
DNA: TGTGCCAGCCGCCGCGTTCGTCGGGGTCCTAATGAAAAACTGTTTTTT; CDR3: CASRRVRRGPNEKLFF; V: TRBV28; J: TRBJ1-4; D: NA; size: few
DNA: TGTGTCAGCAGCGGGAGGACTAGCCTTCTCACAGATACGCAGTATTTT; CDR3: CVSSGRTSLLTDTQYF; V: TRBV9; J: TRBJ2-3; D: TRBD2; size: once
DNA: TGTGCCAGCATCGACAGGCGTCCTGAAAAACTGTCTTTT; CDR3: CASIDRRPEKLSF; V: TRBV2; J: TRBJ1-4; D: NA; size: NA
DNA: TGTGCCAGCAGTGCAGGGCCAGCGGCAAATGAGCAGTTCTTC; CDR3: CASSAGPAANEQFF; V: TRBV6-4; J: TRBJ2-1; D: NA; size: many
DNA: TGTGCCAGTAGTTCAGGGGATAATAGCAATCAGCCCCAGCATTTT; CDR3: CASSSGDNSNQPQHF; V: TRBV19; J: TRBJ1-5; D: NA; size: NA
DNA: TGTGCCAGCAGTTTCCTAACCTCCACAGATACGCAGTATTTT; CDR3: CASSFLTSTDTQYF; V: TRBV28; J: TRBJ2-3; D: NA; size: NA
DNA: TGTGCCAGCTCACTGCTCCACGCGGGGGATCGTGGCTACACCTTC; CDR3: CASSLLHAGDRGYTF; V: TRBV18; J: TRBJ1-2; D: NA; size: many
DNA: TGTGCCATCAGGGGGACTAGCGGGAGGGGCAGCTCCTACAATGAGCAGTTCTTC; CDR3: CAIRGTSGRGSSYNEQFF; V: TRBV10-3; J: TRBJ2-1; D: TRBD2; size: many
DNA: TGTGCCAGCAGTTACGCGGGTGCGTCAGATACGCAGTATTTT; CDR3: CASSYAGASDTQYF; V: TRBV6-6; J: TRBJ2-3; D: NA; size: many
DNA: TGTGCCAGCCCACCGATTCTACGGGAGGACTCCTACGAGCAGTACTTC; CDR3: CASPPILREDSYEQYF; V: TRBV18; J: TRBJ2-7; D: TRBD2; size: NA
DNA: TGCAGTGCCAAGAAAGAGACCCAGTACTTC; CDR3: CSAKKETQYF; V: TRBV20-1; J: TRBJ2-5; D: NA; size: many